The 27 T cell receptor beta chains below were found in one sample sequenced in a study of identical twins. TCRdb reprocessed the 5' RACE reads via MiXCR and lists one record per CDR3 protein. The sample consists of fewer than 500,000 distinct CDR3 sequences, 24% of them appearing once. This sample was shared with a second study, whose subject was T cells expressing NK-cell markers.

The specimen sequenced was CD4+ T cells sorted from blood. The receptor set was obtained from a woman in her late teens or twenties in good health.

This clonotype has ten or more counts. The chain joins TRBV20-1 to TRBJ2-1, with no clear D. Trimming stripped 3 bases from V and 0 bases from J, with 9 bases between. Germline V gene sequence: CDR1 DFQATT, CDR2 SNEGSKA (reference sequence). This CDR3 has 14 amino acids. For the CDR3, the DNA is TGCAGTGCTAGTACGGGCCTCTCCTACAATGAGCAGTTCTTC. Translating gives CSASTGLSYNEQFF.

The V call is TRBV12-3 or TRBV12-4, the J call TRBJ2-7; weak D call: TRBD1 (5 bases). This CDR3 is built from 16 residues. The V end was cut by 5 bases, the J end by 0 bases, with 17 bases between. The CDR3 bases are TGTGCCAGCAGTAGCCAACAGGTTCCCTCCTCCTACGAGCAGTACTTC. The encoded protein is CASSSQQVPSSYEQYF.

This chain uses TRBV3-2 with TRBJ1-5. TRBV3-2 is a documented pseudogene. The CDR3 loop spans 16 amino acids. The CDR3 region is CASCQDPWEGRVPQHF. Written as DNA, the CDR3 is TGTGCCTCCTGCCAAGATCCATGGGAGGGGAGGGTGCCCCAGCATTTT.

This clonotype has a handful of counts. The rearrangement links TRBV5-5 to TRBJ2-1; D may match TRBD1 or TRBD2 (6 bases each). Germline loops: CDR1 SGHKS, CDR2 YYEKEE (reference sequence). Trimming removed 3 bases from V and 5 bases from J, with 12 bases in between. The CDR3 is 14 residues long. CDR3 sequence: CASSSRGPDNEQFF. The DNA for the CDR3 is TGTGCCAGCAGCTCACGGGGGCCAGACAATGAGCAGTTCTTC.

J is TRBJ2-3 and V is TRBV29-1, with D maybe TRBD1 (5 bases). The germline V gene has CDR1 SQVTM and CDR2 ANQGSEA. CDR3 length: 17 amino acids. The ends were cut back, 3 bases at V and 2 bases at J, with 21 bases in the middle. CDR3 bases: TGCAGCGTTGAGGGCGCCTCCCGCCTACAGGTCACAGATACGCAGTATTTT. It codes for CSVEGASRLQVTDTQYF.

The table lists this clonotype with a few counts. V gene TRBV6-1 combines with J gene TRBJ1-2; the match to TRBD1 covers 9 bases. V lost 6 bases, J lost 9 bases, and 8 bases stayed unmatched. Germline CDR1 and CDR2: MNHNS and SASEGT. This CDR3 comprises 13 residues. The CDR3 sequence: CASSPGQGRRYTF. The CDR3 DNA follows: TGTGCCAGCAGCCCGGGACAGGGTAGGCGCTACACCTTC.

The CDR3 bases are TGTGCCAGCAGCCAAGCTCTAGGGGTAAGACCGGCAAGGAAGTATTTT. Protein: CASSQALGVRPARKYF. The V call is TRBV4-2, the J call TRBJ2-3; D is possibly TRBD1 (5 bases). The V and J ends lost 1 base and 13 bases respectively, with 24 bases between them. This CDR3 is built from 16 residues. Germline V gene lookup returns CDR1 LGHNA and CDR2 YNFKEQ.

The CDR3 DNA sequence: TGTGCCAGCACCCAACTAGCGGGAGGGCTGAGCGAGCAGTACTTC. Translation gives CASTQLAGGLSEQYF. This chain uses TRBV6-1 with TRBJ2-7, with TRBD2 matching 13 bases. Germline lookup yields CDR1 MNHNS and CDR2 SASEGT. The CDR3 covers 15 residues. V was pared by 7 bases and J by 6 bases, with 9 bases of the junction left unmatched.

This clonotype appeared a few times. The chain joins TRBV5-5 to TRBJ2-1; 7 bases map to TRBD2. V lost 2 bases, J lost 5 bases, and 4 bases stayed unmatched. Germline-derived CDR1 and CDR2 are SGHKS and YYEKEE (reference sequence). This CDR3 spans 14 amino acids. CDR3 region: CASSFGGRNNEQFF. The DNA for the CDR3 is TGTGCCAGCAGCTTTGGCGGGAGAAACAATGAGCAGTTCTTC.

This clonotype has just one count. The CDR3 nucleotides read TGTGCCAGCAGTTTAGCTAGCAGGGGTGGACAAGAGACCCAGTACTTC. Translated: CASSLASRGGQETQYF. The gene calls are TRBV12-3 or TRBV12-4 and TRBJ2-5; D is perhaps TRBD1 (6 bases). With 0 bases removed from V and 2 bases from J, the gap between germline ends came to 13 bases. The CDR3 sequence is 16 residues long.

The DNA of the CDR3 is TGTGCCAGCAGTTCCCGGGCAGGAGCCAATTCACCCCTCCACTTT. Its protein is CASSSRAGANSPLHF. The chain links TRBV12-3 or TRBV12-4 to TRBJ1-6; D unclear. Trimming removed 4 bases at V and 7 bases at J, with 14 bases between. This CDR3 is 15 amino acids long.

V and J are TRBV19 and TRBJ1-5; D call uncertain. The CDR3 consists of 11 residues. V was clipped by 7 bases and J by 11 bases, with 12 bases between them. Germline-derived CDR1 and CDR2 are LNHDA and SQIVND (reference sequence). CDR3 nucleotide sequence: TGTGCCAGTACCGATACATTTACCCAGCATTTT. Translating gives CASTDTFTQHF.

This clonotype was detected a few times. The chain is built from TRBV6-2 or TRBV6-3 and TRBJ2-3; perhaps TRBD1 as D (5 bases). With 2 bases removed from V and 5 bases from J, the gap between germline ends came to 8 bases. Looked up from germline, CDR1 is MNHEY and CDR2 is SVGEGT. This CDR3 region has 13 residues. The CDR3 loop is CASSYRGVDTQYF. The CDR3, as DNA: TGTGCCAGCAGTTACAGGGGCGTAGATACGCAGTATTTT.

This clonotype was counted only a few times. The chain employs TRBV2 and TRBJ1-1; TRBD1 is a possible D gene (5 bases). The length of the CDR3 is 13 residues. The V gene lost 4 bases and the J gene lost 6 bases, with 12 bases spanning the gap. Germline lookup yields CDR1 SNHLY and CDR2 FYNNEI. The chain's CDR3 is CASSVQGGAEAFF. The CDR3 DNA reads TGTGCCAGCAGTGTTCAGGGTGGAGCTGAAGCTTTCTTT.

This clonotype was seen only a few times. This chain connects TRBV7-9 to TRBJ1-1; D remains unclear. The germline gives CDR1 SEHNR, CDR2 FQNEAQ (reference sequence). Trimming shortened V by 1 base and J by 10 bases, and 13 bases separated the two germline ends. This CDR3 is built from 13 residues. Here the CDR3 reads CASSLEGPIGAFF. The CDR3 bases are TGTGCCAGCAGCTTAGAAGGACCGATCGGAGCTTTCTTT.

This clonotype was detected only a few times. The J gene is TRBJ2-3, the V gene TRBV29-1, with 7 bases lining up with TRBD2. CDR3 length: 14 residues. V was clipped by 8 bases and J by 0 bases; unmatched bases: 8. From germline, CDR1 is SQVTM and CDR2 ANQGSEA. The CDR3 DNA reads as TGCAGCACAGAGGGGCGGGGGAGCACAGATACGCAGTATTTT. This codes for CSTEGRGSTDTQYF.

The chain recombines TRBV7-2 with TRBJ2-7; perhaps TRBD1 as D (5 bases). Germline V lookup: CDR1 SGHTA, CDR2 FQGNSA. Trimming removed 5 bases from V and 4 bases from J, with 12 bases in between. This CDR3 spans 13 amino acids. DNA of the CDR3: TGTGCCAGCAGCCTCCAGGGTCAGTACGAGCAGTACTTC. This sequence encodes CASSLQGQYEQYF.

The V call is TRBV3-1, the J call TRBJ2-1; 7 bases agree with TRBD1. Germline CDR1 and CDR2: LGHDT and YNNKEL (reference sequence). The CDR3 is 18 amino acids. Losses at the gene ends were 3 bases for V and 4 bases for J; bases not matched to a gene: 15. The chain's CDR3 is CASSHLFRTGSWYNEQFF. DNA of the CDR3: TGTGCCAGCAGCCACCTCTTCCGGACAGGTTCTTGGTACAATGAGCAGTTCTTC.

This clonotype has more than one count but fewer than ten. The rearrangement uses TRBV12-3 or TRBV12-4 and TRBJ2-1, with 12 bases fitting TRBD2. The trim removed 8 bases at V and 9 bases at J, leaving 8 bases unmatched. The CDR3 covers 14 residues. CDR3 DNA sequence: TGTGCCAGCGAGTGGACTAGCGGGATAGGTGAGCAGTTCTTC. Translating it yields CASEWTSGIGEQFF.

In its sample, this clonotype was seen a few times. The chain combines TRBV5-1 with TRBJ2-4, with D unclear. V was cut by 0 bases and J by 8 bases, with 9 bases left in between. Germline CDR1 is SGHRS and CDR2 is YFSETQ. This CDR3 is 13 amino acids long. CDR3 in amino acids: CASSLEGQYIQYF. The CDR3 nucleotides are TGCGCCAGCAGCTTGGAAGGCCAGTACATTCAGTACTTC.

The rearrangement joins TRBV7-3 to TRBJ2-6; D is possibly TRBD1 (5 bases). Germline V CDR1 and CDR2: SGHTA, FQGTGA. V was pared by 3 bases and J by 4 bases, with 10 bases between. This CDR3 contains 15 residues. CDR3 nucleotides: TGTGCCAGCAGCTTGGGGCGTCGCGGGGCCAACGTCCTGACTTTC. Translating it yields CASSLGRRGANVLTF.

Only a few counts were recorded for this clonotype. This chain uses TRBV5-1 with TRBJ2-2; tentatively, D is TRBD2 (5 bases). The V and J ends lost 2 bases and 5 bases respectively, with 13 bases between them. This CDR3 is 15 amino acids long. Looked up from germline, CDR1 is SGHRS and CDR2 is YFSETQ. The CDR3 region has the DNA TGCGCCAGCAGCTTAACGGACTCAGATACCGGGGAGCTGTTTTTT. Translated: CASSLTDSDTGELFF. Complete variable domain (other parts from reference TRBV5-1 and TRBJ2-2): KAGVTQTPRYLIKTRGQQVTLSCSPISGHRSVSWYQQTPGQGLQFLFEYFSETQRNKGNFPGRFSGRQFSNSRSEMNVSTLELGDSALYLCASSLTDSDTGELFFGEGSRLTVL.

The chain links TRBV3-1 to TRBJ1-3, with D perhaps matching TRBD1 (6 bases). CDR1 and CDR2 from the germline V gene are LGHDT and YNNKEL (reference sequence). Trimming removed 7 bases at V and 0 bases at J, with 16 bases between. The CDR3 is 16 amino acids. CDR3 sequence (DNA): TGTGCCAGCACCCGGGACACCTTCTACTCTGGAAACACCATATATTTT. Translated, it gives CASTRDTFYSGNTIYF.

V and J are TRBV5-1 and TRBJ2-5; perhaps TRBD1 as D (6 bases). Per germline, CDR1 SGHRS and CDR2 YFSETQ. V dropped 7 bases and J dropped 3 bases, with 13 bases sitting between them. This CDR3 is 13 amino acids long. The CDR3 loop reads CASSRNREETQYF. Written as DNA, the CDR3 is TGCGCCAGCTCTAGAAACAGGGAAGAGACCCAGTACTTC.

The V gene is TRBV4-3, the J gene TRBJ2-7, with a weak D call TRBD2 (5 bases). From germline, CDR1 is LGHNA and CDR2 YSLEER. V dropped 1 base and J dropped 6 bases, with 19 bases sitting between them. The CDR3 totals 16 residues. This CDR3 is CASSQGLASLIPEQYF. The CDR3 DNA is TGCGCCAGCAGCCAAGGGTTAGCTAGCCTCATCCCCGAGCAGTACTTC.

The chain carries TRBV6-5 and TRBJ2-3, with D perhaps matching TRBD1 (7 bases). The CDR3 is made up of 16 amino acids. V was cut by 2 bases and J by 8 bases, with 20 bases left in between. Germline assignment: CDR1 MNHEY and CDR2 SVGAGI. CDR3: CASSYAGQPKAGTQYF. In DNA form, the CDR3 reads TGTGCCAGCAGTTACGCGGGACAGCCAAAAGCTGGTACGCAGTATTTT.

The chain combines TRBV25-1 with TRBJ2-2, with D perhaps matching TRBD1 or TRBD2 (7 bases each). The V gene's germline CDR1 is MGHDK and CDR2 SYGVNS. The CDR3 is made up of 16 amino acids. V was shortened by 5 bases and J by 5 bases, with 18 bases between the two germline ends. DNA for the CDR3: TGTGCCAGCAGTTTCTCAGGGGGGGGACGGACCGGGGAGCTGTTTTTT. Translation: CASSFSGGGRTGELFF. The entire variable domain, with the rest obtained from reference TRBV25-1 and TRBJ2-2, is as follows: EADIYQTPRYLVIGTGKKITLECSQTMGHDKMYWYQQDPGMELHLIHYSYGVNSTEKGDLSSESTVSRIRTEHFPLTLESARPSHTSQYLCASSFSGGGRTGELFFGEGSRLTVL.